The source of this TCR beta chain is a study of blood T cell repertoires in COVID-19 (dated by TCRdb to about 2020). Broadly, across the study: The collaborator samples originated in the United States, Italy and Spain and spanned the acute and convalescent phases of COVID-19. A freely available public database, intended as a resource for researchers studying the immune response to SARS-CoV-2, is where the repertoires were released. A de-identified subject ID, COVID-19 status, age in years and sex were almost always included in the sample metadata. The prospective study material was composed of cDNA or gDNA derived from T cells, B-cell-depleted T cells, or PBMCs. Deeply sampled blood TCRbeta repertoires from subjects exposed to, actively infected with, or recovered from COVID-19 were included in the dataset. Where available, HLA class I and class II types were obtained from metadata supplied by the sample provider rather than from assay-based typing. The samples were drawn from the first 160 participants of the ongoing ImmuneRACE study and from 950 to 1,500 subjects provided by 6 global collaborators.

TCRbeta CDR3 regions were amplified from genomic DNA using the immunoSEQ Assay, a bias-controlled multiplex PCR. Concerning the study's data processing: Nucleated cell counts per sample were estimated from amplification of reference gene primers within the assay. To quantify the absolute abundance of each unique TCRbeta CDR3 rearrangement, sequence reads were collapsed and filtered. For each sample, productive Simpson clonality was calculated by taking the square root of Simpson's diversity index across productive rearrangements. TCRdb limited this immuneACCESS table to in-frame rearrangements with V and J called. A share of clones is missing; checked studies link under half to unresolved V genes, and the rest is unexplained. V, J and clone size reflect that table, while D and trimming were determined from the DNA. The sample table contains about 220,000 clones; only one count was recorded for 88% of them. The ten largest make up around 15% of the sample.

Study-level results and caveats: The amount of clinical and demographic metadata varied by source and participant and was provided uncurated.

In the prospective study, participants were roughly 18 to 95 years old, resided in around 25 geographic areas of the United States, and were enrolled through a virtual design. To assign participants to cohorts, the prospective study relied on clinical history that participants themselves reported in a screening survey and a study questionnaire. Each participant in the prospective study had whole blood, serum and a nasopharyngeal or oropharyngeal swab collected by mobile phlebotomists. Over a roughly two-month period, participants in the prospective study had the option of providing additional blood draws and questionnaires. Before DNA extraction, prospective study blood samples were shipped either frozen or at room temperature. Between the V and J ends, shortened by 7 bases and 3 bases respectively, the junction contains 12 bases. The CDR3 starts with the cysteine, ends with the phenylalanine, and has 13 residues. Only the CDR3 region is kept as DNA, spanning 39 bases read in frame from base 1. From the germline V gene, CDR1 is ENHRY and CDR2 is SYGVKD.

As for this clone: Its antigen remains unidentified. Within one base of it there is no much larger clone, and no base qualities were kept.

The sequencing sample was made of PBMCs or T cells enriched from blood (not recorded which). The receptor's source is a woman aged 45-65 years with acute COVID-19. Rearrangement joined TRBV10-3 to TRBJ1-1; the D gene is perhaps TRBD1, from 5 matching bases. CDR3 loop: CAIKPGLDTEAFF. Read as DNA, the sequence is TGTGCCATCAAGCCAGGGTTGGACACTGAAGCTTTCTTT.